Presented here are 27 T cell receptor beta chains from one specimen sequenced in a study of response to subunit inactivated influenza vaccine. TCRdb re-analysed the RT-PCR reads in MiXCR, keeping a single row per CDR3 protein. Of 400,000 to 650,000 distinct CDR3 sequences in the sample, roughly 7.9% were seen once. This specimen consisted of PBMCs from blood, obtained less than 30 months after vaccination. Receptor source: a man aged 50-75 years who received an inactivated influenza vaccine.

This clonotype was picked up a small number of times. V usage is TRBV12-3 or TRBV12-4 and J usage is TRBJ2-7; D is perhaps TRBD2 (6 bases). The CDR3 spans 13 residues. Trimming took off 5 bases at V and 2 bases at J, with 10 bases between the two ends. CDR3 DNA: TGTGCCAGCAGTGCGGGACTCCCCTACGAGCAGTACTTC. This codes for CASSAGLPYEQYF.

This clonotype was seen a handful of times. This sequence joins TRBV6-5 and TRBJ2-1; 9 bases fit TRBD1. The junction had 4 bases not matched to a gene; V was cut back by 2 bases and J by 5 bases. The V gene's germline CDR1 is MNHEY and CDR2 SVGAGI. The CDR3 consists of 15 residues. The CDR3 sequence is CASSYLGQGHNEQFF. For the CDR3, the DNA is TGTGCCAGCAGTTACCTAGGACAGGGGCACAATGAGCAGTTCTTC.

This clonotype was picked up a small number of times. The chain combines TRBV18 with TRBJ2-3; D possibly corresponds to TRBD2 (5 bases). V shed 6 bases and J shed 4 bases, with 23 bases lying between them. The CDR3 runs 17 residues. Germline values: CDR1 KGHSH, CDR2 LQKENI. Written as DNA, the CDR3 is TGTGCCAGCTCCCCTTTCCAAGGGTCGGCGGGCGCAGATACGCAGTATTTT. As protein: CASSPFQGSAGADTQYF. The full variable domain, completed using reference TRBV18 and TRBJ2-3, is NAGVMQNPRHLVRRRGQEARLRCSPMKGHSHVYWYRQLPEEGLKFMVYLQKENIIDESGMPKERFSAEFPKEGPSILRIQQVVRGDSAAYFCASSPFQGSAGADTQYFGPGTRLTVL.

This clonotype occurred a few times. This chain joins TRBV10-3 and TRBJ2-2; TRBD2 matches 8 bases. The CDR3 runs 15 residues. V lost 2 bases and J lost 7; bases outside the gene matches: 6. CDR1 is ENHRY and CDR2 is SYGVKD in the germline V gene. The CDR3 region is CAISERGGLSGELFF. The CDR3, as DNA: TGTGCCATCAGTGAGCGGGGGGGCCTTAGCGGGGAGCTGTTTTTT.

There are many counts of this clonotype. This chain uses TRBV6-1 with TRBJ1-2; TRBD1 agrees at 7 bases. J gave up 3 bases and V 5 bases, and 6 bases lay outside the gene matches. CDR3 length: 14 amino acids. CDR1 is MNHNS, CDR2 SASEGT, per germline. The CDR3 coding sequence is TGTGCCAGCAGTCCCGCCGGGACAGACTATGGCTACACCTTC. The encoded protein is CASSPAGTDYGYTF.

This chain connects TRBV27 to TRBJ1-1; D perhaps matches TRBD1 (5 bases). The CDR3 sequence is 14 residues long. The germline CDR1 and CDR2 sequences are MNHEY and SMNVEV (reference sequence). Trimming took 9 bases from V and 1 from J, leaving 15 bases between them. Written as DNA, the CDR3 is TGTGCCAGTTGGCCGGGACTTAAGAACACTGAAGCTTTCTTT. This encodes CASWPGLKNTEAFF.

Ten or more counts support this clonotype. The chain couples TRBV10-3 to TRBJ2-3, with D uncertain. CDR1 is ENHRY, CDR2 SYGVKD, per germline. The length of the CDR3 is 17 residues. V was trimmed by 2 bases and J by 4 bases, leaving 19 bases between them. The CDR3 coding sequence is TGTGCCATCAGTGAGCCCTCGATTCCCGTTAGCCCAGATACGCAGTATTTT. Translated, it gives CAISEPSIPVSPDTQYF.

The genes are TRBV20-1 and TRBJ2-5, with D unclear. CDR1 is DFQATT, CDR2 SNEGSKA, per germline (reference sequence). The length of the CDR3 is 18 residues. V was cut by 7 bases and J by 3 bases, with 30 bases left in between. Written as DNA, the CDR3 is TGCAGTGGTCGGGCTCCGGGCCGCTGGCAATTCACGGAAGAGACCCAGTACTTC. This codes for CSGRAPGRWQFTEETQYF.

This clonotype was counted many times. This chain joins TRBV4-3 and TRBJ2-4; 8 bases agree with TRBD1. Germline CDR1 and CDR2: LGHNA and YSLEER. The CDR3 has 14 residues. V gave up 4 bases and J gave up 8 bases; unmatched junction bases: 7. CDR3 sequence reads: CASSPSDRGDIQYF. In DNA, the CDR3 is TGCGCCAGCAGCCCAAGCGACAGGGGAGACATTCAGTACTTC.

In nucleotides, the CDR3 is TGTGCCAGCAGCCTGAGACAGGGTAGAAATGAGCAGTTCTTC. Amino acid sequence: CASSLRQGRNEQFF. This chain joins TRBV7-2 and TRBJ2-1; 7 bases align to TRBD1. Trimming at V came to 5 bases and at J to 7 bases, leaving 8 bases not matched to a gene. The CDR3 runs 14 residues. Germline CDR1 and CDR2: SGHTA and FQGNSA. Filled out from reference TRBV7-2 and TRBJ2-1, the complete variable domain reads GAGVSQSPSNKVTEKGKDVELRCDPISGHTALYWYRQSLGQGLEFLIYFQGNSAPDKSGLPSDRFSAERTGGSVSTLTIQRTQQEDSAVYLCASSLRQGRNEQFFGPGTRLTVL.

This clonotype turned up a few times. The V gene is TRBV7-2, the J gene TRBJ2-2, with D possibly TRBD1 on 5 matching bases. Trimming left V 5 bases short and J 0 bases short, with 10 bases between. This CDR3 spans 15 amino acids. Germline V gene lookup returns CDR1 SGHTA and CDR2 FQGNSA. CDR3 bases: TGTGCCAGCAGCAGTAAGGGGTCGAACACCGGGGAGCTGTTTTTT. The encoded protein is CASSSKGSNTGELFF.

The chain has TRBV20-1 and TRBJ1-4; no clear D gene. The CDR3 is 12 amino acids. The V gene's germline CDR1 is DFQATT and CDR2 SNEGSKA (reference sequence). In DNA, the CDR3 is TGCAGGGCCCGTCAGATTAATGAAAAACTGTTTTTT. Translated: CRARQINEKLFF.

J is TRBJ2-3 and V is TRBV12-3 or TRBV12-4; D is perhaps TRBD1 (6 bases). This CDR3 has 16 amino acids. Trimming removed 7 bases from V and 2 bases from J, with 19 bases in between. For the CDR3, the DNA is TGTGCCAGCACCATTAGACAGGCATTTTTCACAGATACGCAGTATTTT. Translation: CASTIRQAFFTDTQYF.

V and J are TRBV5-1 and TRBJ1-1; possible D gene TRBD1, 5 bases. V lost 6 bases and J 3 bases, leaving 6 bases between the germline ends. The CDR3 has 11 amino acids. Germline CDR1 and CDR2: SGHRS and YFSETQ. The CDR3 coding sequence is TGCGCCAGCAAAGGGGACACTGAAGCTTTCTTT. Translating gives CASKGDTEAFF.

The table lists this clonotype with many counts. The rearrangement joins TRBV6-5 to TRBJ2-5; D unclear. This CDR3 is built from 11 residues. The germline CDR1 and CDR2 sequences are MNHEY and SVGAGI. Trimming left V 6 bases short and J 4 bases short, with 6 bases between. CDR3 coding DNA: TGTGCCAGCAGGCAACTAGAGACCCAGTACTTC. It encodes CASRQLETQYF.

This sequence joins TRBV24-1 and TRBJ2-3; 8 positions agree with TRBD1. The CDR3 totals 15 residues. The ends lost 10 bases at V and 3 bases at J; junction bases unmatched: 11. Germline V gene data show CDR1 as KGHDR and CDR2 as SFDVKD. The CDR3 sequence is CATAPGQGRTDTQYF. CDR3 DNA: TGTGCCACAGCTCCTGGACAGGGCAGGACAGATACGCAGTATTTT.

V usage is TRBV13 and J usage is TRBJ2-3; 9 positions match TRBD2. Germline-derived CDR1 and CDR2 are PRHDT and FYEKMQ (reference sequence). J lost 5 bases, V lost 2 bases, and 8 bases had no gene match. The CDR3 covers 16 residues. The CDR3 nucleotides are TGTGCCAGCAGCTTAATCCCAGCGGGAGGAGGAGATACGCAGTATTTT. This encodes CASSLIPAGGGDTQYF.

The CDR3 region is CASSNLSTEWGTEAFF. The CDR3 DNA reads as TGTGCCAGCAGCAATTTGTCGACGGAGTGGGGAACTGAAGCTTTCTTT. This sequence joins TRBV4-2 and TRBJ1-1; D unresolved. The germline V gene encodes CDR1 LGHNA and CDR2 YNFKEQ. The V and J ends lost 5 bases and 5 bases respectively, with 21 bases between them. The CDR3 runs to 16 residues.

V and J are TRBV12-3 or TRBV12-4 and TRBJ1-1; D gene ambiguous. CDR3 length equals 14 residues. V was trimmed by 5 bases and J by 7 bases, leaving 17 bases between them. CDR3 amino acids: CASSPEGGWGEAFF. CDR3 sequence (DNA): TGTGCCAGCAGTCCGGAGGGTGGTTGGGGTGAAGCTTTCTTT.

Ten or more counts support this clonotype. V gene TRBV10-3 combines with J gene TRBJ2-5; D is possibly TRBD1 (7 bases). The CDR3 has 14 amino acids. With 2 bases removed from V and 6 bases from J, the gap between germline ends came to 13 bases. Germline V gene lookup returns CDR1 ENHRY and CDR2 SYGVKD. The CDR3 sequence is CAISEEAGGKTQYF. DNA for the CDR3: TGTGCCATCAGTGAGGAGGCAGGGGGGAAGACCCAGTACTTC.

This clonotype has more than one count but fewer than ten. This chain links TRBV15 with TRBJ2-3, with a weak D call TRBD1 (5 bases). V gave up 2 bases and J gave up 0 bases, with 12 bases separating them. Germline loops: CDR1 LNHNV, CDR2 YYDKDF (reference sequence). CDR3 length: 16 residues. The CDR3 is CATSRQGLSSTDTQYF. The CDR3 bases are TGTGCCACCAGCAGACAGGGATTATCTAGCACAGATACGCAGTATTTT.

Only a few counts were recorded for this clonotype. The chain carries TRBV6-2 or TRBV6-3 and TRBJ2-2; possibly TRBD1 for D (5 bases). The CDR3 consists of 15 residues. V gave up 5 bases and J gave up 1 base, with 11 bases separating them. Germline CDR1 is MNHEY and CDR2 is SVGEGT. The CDR3 spells CASSGVTENTGELFF. Here the CDR3 DNA reads TGTGCCAGCAGTGGCGTGACAGAGAACACCGGGGAGCTGTTTTTT.

A note on this clonotype: A much larger clone differs from this one at a single base, so this may be a read error. V gene TRBV5-5 combines with J gene TRBJ2-1; 7 nucleotides line up with TRBD1. V shed 3 bases and J 2 bases; nucleotides not matched to a gene: 5. CDR1 SGHKS and CDR2 YYEKEE come from the germline V gene (reference sequence). This CDR3 has 15 residues. The CDR3 loop is CASSSGTETYNEQFF. The CDR3, as DNA: TGTGCCAGCAGCTCCGGGACAGAGACCTACAATGAGCAGTTCTTC.

This clonotype has only a few counts. The V and J genes are TRBV25-1 and TRBJ1-5; the match to TRBD1 covers 8 bases. The CDR3 length is 15 residues. CDR1 is MGHDK and CDR2 is SYGVNS in the germline V gene. V gave up 4 bases and J gave up 5 bases; unmatched junction bases: 7. CDR3 bases: TGTGCCAGCAGTGGGACAGGGTATGTCGATCAGCCCCAGCATTTT. It specifies CASSGTGYVDQPQHF.

This chain connects TRBV7-2 to TRBJ2-3; TRBD2 aligns across 8 bases. Germline CDR1 reads SGHTA; CDR2 reads FQGNSA. The CDR3 spans 16 residues. With V trimmed by 4 bases and J by 5 bases, 11 bases remained unmatched. The CDR3 loop reads CASSSPSGFRGDTQYF. DNA of the CDR3: TGTGCCAGCAGCTCACCTAGCGGGTTTCGTGGAGATACGCAGTATTTT.

The V call is TRBV15, the J call TRBJ1-2, with D unclear. This CDR3 is built from 14 residues. The germline CDR1 and CDR2 sequences are LNHNV and YYDKDF (reference sequence). Trimming shortened V by 0 bases and J by 8 bases, and 13 bases separated the two germline ends. The CDR3 here is CATSRDRRDGGYTF. The CDR3 coding sequence is TGTGCCACCAGCAGAGATAGGAGGGATGGAGGCTACACCTTC.

The rearrangement uses TRBV4-1 and TRBJ1-3, with D maybe TRBD1 (5 bases). The ends were cut back, 1 base at V and 0 bases at J, with 16 bases in the middle. CDR1 and CDR2 from the germline V gene are MGHRA and YSYEKL. The CDR3 has 18 amino acids. CDR3 sequence (DNA): TGCGCCAGCAGCCAAGGGGCTTCGAGGGGAAGCTCTGGAAACACCATATATTTT. Its protein is CASSQGASRGSSGNTIYF.